Included here is one T cell receptor beta chain sequence, with context. Sequencing used immunoSEQ multiplex PCR; TCRdb keeps in-frame clones, though not all of them. The data contain approximately 100,000 clones, roughly nine tenths of them seen just once; the ten biggest clones take up 0.31%. Germline CDR1 reads SGDLS; CDR2 reads YYNGEE. V gave up 4 bases and J gave up 7 bases, with 18 bases separating them. There are 14 residues in the CDR3. The sample belongs to a study of OX40 agonist ivuxolimab in advanced cancers. This receptor was obtained from an adult with an advanced solid tumor such as melanoma, head and neck, liver or kidney cancer. The chain employs TRBV9 and TRBJ2-7; D might be TRBD1 (7 bases). Sequencing used CD4+ or CD8+ T cells sorted from blood, obtained in a trial of the OX40 agonist ivuxolimab. This CDR3 reads CASSSHVQGREQYF. DNA for the CDR3: TGTGCCAGCAGCTCGCACGTACAGGGGAGGGAGCAGTACTTC. The entire variable domain, with the rest obtained from reference TRBV9 and TRBJ2-7, is as follows: DSGVTQTPKHLITATGQRVTLRCSPRSGDLSVYWYQQSLDQGLQFLIQYYNGEERAKGNILERFSAQQFPDLHSELNLSSLELGDSALYFCASSSHVQGREQYFGPGTRLTVT.